This T cell receptor beta chain was found in a study of blood T cells in healthy people across ages. With respect to this clonotype: Its antigen is not known.

From germline, CDR1 is MDHEN and CDR2 SYDVKM. V shed 3 bases and J shed 5 bases, with 23 bases lying between them. There are 19 residues in the CDR3. Isolation of PBMCs gave at least 7 million cells per sample. A J-beta primer mix and a sample-barcoded 5' primer were used in a second PCR of roughly 7 to 12 cycles. TCRdb recomputed calls from the 5' RACE reads with MiXCR, one row per CDR3 protein. This sample carries about 1.7 million distinct CDR3 sequences, 28% of them seen once, and the ten largest clones take 7.7%. Study-wide results and caveats: Unsorted PBMCs prevented conclusive naive versus antigen-experienced comparison.

The TCR sequence derives from a woman in her twenties or thirties in good health. The chain employs TRBV28 and TRBJ1-6; D may be TRBD1 (5 bases). Sample: blood. The chain's CDR3 is CASSFLTGGGDENNSPLHF. The CDR3, as DNA: TGTGCCAGCAGTTTTCTTACGGGTGGAGGGGACGAGAATAATTCACCCCTCCACTTT.